These 24 T cell receptor beta chains came from one sample sequenced in a study of blood T cell repertoires in COVID-19. The repertoire was sequenced with immunoSEQ multiplex PCR; TCRdb's copy has only in-frame clones and lacks some. The sample records 150,000 to 200,000 clones, roughly 80% being singletons. The sample taken for sequencing was peripheral blood. The receptors derive from a man in his sixties with active or convalescent COVID-19.

The CDR3 DNA follows: TGTGCCAGCAGCTTAATGGGCGGGAGATGGGACACCGGGGAGCTGTTTTTT. Encoded protein: CASSLMGGRWDTGELFF. V and J are TRBV11-2 and TRBJ2-2; 7 positions agree with TRBD2. Looked up from germline, CDR1 is SGHAT and CDR2 is FQNNGV. J lost 3 bases, V lost 2 bases, and 9 bases had no gene match. The CDR3 spans 17 residues.

This clone has a single count. The CDR3 DNA reads TGCGCCAGCAGTGAGTCACAGGGGCGCTACGAGCAGTACTTC. Its translation is CASSESQGRYEQYF. The gene calls are TRBV10-2 and TRBJ2-7; 7 bases are shared with TRBD1. CDR1 and CDR2 (germline): WSHSY, SAAADI. CDR3 length: 14 amino acids. Trimming at V came to 0 bases and at J to 3 bases, leaving 2 bases not matched to a gene.

V and J are TRBV29-1 and TRBJ2-5; the D gene is possibly TRBD1 (5 bases). Trimming removed 6 bases from V and 7 bases from J, with 12 bases in between. CDR3 length: 11 residues. The germline V gene encodes CDR1 SQVTM and CDR2 ANQGSEA. The DNA for the CDR3 is TGCAGCGTGAAAGAAAGGGGGACCCAGTACTTC. It codes for CSVKERGTQYF.

The chain is built from TRBV7-2 and TRBJ2-4, with D possibly being TRBD1 (5 bases). This CDR3 has 13 residues. The V gene lost 2 bases and the J gene lost 6 bases, with 8 bases spanning the gap. The V gene's germline CDR1 is SGHTA and CDR2 FQGNSA. For the CDR3, the DNA is TGTGCCAGCAGCTTAAGGCAGGGAAACATTCAGTACTTC. Residues: CASSLRQGNIQYF.

The V gene is TRBV7-2, the J gene TRBJ2-2; TRBD1 agrees at 11 bases. Trimming at V came to 4 bases and at J to 4 bases, leaving 5 bases not matched to a gene. The CDR3 consists of 16 residues. Germline V CDR1 and CDR2: SGHTA, FQGNSA. The CDR3 spells CASSSRTGGTTGELFF. The CDR3 nucleotides are TGTGCCAGCAGCTCCCGGACAGGGGGCACCACCGGGGAGCTGTTTTTT.

The chain couples TRBV10-3 to TRBJ2-5; 15 bases agree with TRBD2. The V segment lost 2 bases and the J segment 5 bases; nucleotides outside the gene matches: 15. In germline, CDR1 is ENHRY, CDR2 SYGVKD. This CDR3 spans 20 amino acids. CDR3 sequence (DNA): TGTGCCATCAGTGAGGGACTAGCGGGAGGGCCGGGTGGTTTTTCGGAGACCCAGTACTTC. As protein: CAISEGLAGGPGGFSETQYF.

The chain combines TRBV6-7 with TRBJ2-2, with D hard to call. TRBV6-7 has ORF status, its function being uncertain. CDR3 length: 12 residues. V lost 2 bases, J lost 6 bases, and 4 bases lay in between. This CDR3 is CASSYLAGELFF. Written as DNA, the CDR3 is TGTGCCAGCAGTTACCTCGCCGGGGAGCTGTTTTTT.

The chain uses TRBV28 and TRBJ2-1; D is ambiguous. CDR1 is MDHEN, CDR2 SYDVKM, per germline. Trimming took 3 bases from V and 6 from J, leaving 6 bases between them. The CDR3 consists of 12 residues. This chain's CDR3 is CASSFFRNEQFF. CDR3 DNA sequence: TGTGCCAGCAGTTTTTTCCGCAATGAGCAGTTCTTC.

The chain carries TRBV3-1 (or the pseudogene TRBV3-2) and TRBJ2-1; TRBD2 is a possible D gene (6 bases). Germline V gene sequence: CDR1 LGHDT, CDR2 YNNKEL (reference sequence). V dropped 4 bases and J dropped 5 bases, with 15 bases sitting between them. The length of the CDR3 is 15 residues. CDR3 bases: TGTGCCAGCAGCCGCGGTGCGGGGAGAGACAATGAGCAGTTCTTC. Its translation: CASSRGAGRDNEQFF.

The chain links TRBV7-9 to TRBJ1-1; TRBD1 matches at 8 bases. Germline CDR1 reads SEHNR; CDR2 reads FQNEAQ (reference sequence). Trimming took 4 bases from V and 3 from J; bases not matched to a gene: 7. The CDR3 is 15 residues long. CDR3 amino acids: CASSSFRGRDTEAFF. CDR3 DNA: TGTGCCAGCAGCTCATTCAGGGGGCGGGACACTGAAGCTTTCTTT.

This clone has a single count. The rearrangement joins TRBV2 to TRBJ1-5; D may be TRBD1 (6 bases). Trimming took 5 bases from V and 0 from J, leaving 23 bases between them. Looked up from germline, CDR1 is SNHLY and CDR2 is FYNNEI. The CDR3 has 19 amino acids. CDR3 in amino acids: CASSPRPGQRRYSNQPQHF. The DNA of the CDR3 is TGTGCCAGCAGTCCTCGTCCGGGACAACGGCGATATAGCAATCAGCCCCAGCATTTT. Full variable domain (outside the CDR3, taken from reference TRBV2 and TRBJ1-5): EPEVTQTPSHQVTQMGQEVILRCVPISNHLYFYWYRQILGQKVEFLVSFYNNEISEKSEIFDDQFSVERPDGSNFTLKIRSTKLEDSAMYFCASSPRPGQRRYSNQPQHFGDGTRLSIL.

This chain connects TRBV15 to TRBJ2-1; possibly TRBD2 for D (6 bases). Trimming pared 5 bases from V and 8 bases from J, leaving 25 bases between. The CDR3 has 17 amino acids. In germline, CDR1 is LNHNV, CDR2 YYDKDF (reference sequence). The chain's CDR3 is CATSDTEGPRLEYEQFF. The CDR3 nucleotides are TGTGCCACCAGCGATACGGAGGGCCCGAGACTAGAATATGAGCAGTTCTTC.

This rearrangement joins TRBV2 to TRBJ2-7, with D possibly matching TRBD1 (5 bases). Germline CDR1 reads SNHLY; CDR2 reads FYNNEI. The ends were cut back, 3 bases at V and 3 bases at J, with 9 bases in the middle. The length of the CDR3 is 13 residues. CDR3 DNA: TGTGCCAGCAGTGATGCGACAGACTACGAGCAGTACTTC. Amino acid sequence: CASSDATDYEQYF. Full variable domain (rest looked up from reference TRBV2 and TRBJ2-7): EPEVTQTPSHQVTQMGQEVILRCVPISNHLYFYWYRQILGQKVEFLVSFYNNEISEKSEIFDDQFSVERPDGSNFTLKIRSTKLEDSAMYFCASSDATDYEQYFGPGTRLTVT.

The chain is built from TRBV27 and TRBJ1-1; possible D gene TRBD1, 5 bases. Germline CDR1 MNHEY, CDR2 SMNVEV (reference sequence). The CDR3 covers 16 residues. Trimming stripped 1 base from V and 2 bases from J, with 14 bases between. CDR3 coding DNA: TGTGCCAGCAGTTTATTTGGGGGGGTAAGAAACACTGAAGCTTTCTTT. This sequence encodes CASSLFGGVRNTEAFF.

The J gene is TRBJ2-7, the V gene TRBV5-1; maybe TRBD1 (6 bases). This CDR3 contains 14 residues. Looked up from germline, CDR1 is SGHRS and CDR2 is YFSETQ. With 2 bases removed from V and 0 bases from J, the gap between germline ends came to 9 bases. CDR3: CASSLQQGSYEQYF. Written as DNA, the CDR3 is TGCGCCAGCAGCTTACAACAGGGCTCCTACGAGCAGTACTTC.

The V and J genes are TRBV25-1 and TRBJ1-5; 7 bases are a match to TRBD1. Trimming at V came to 3 bases and at J to 2 bases, leaving 7 bases not matched to a gene. Germline V lookup: CDR1 MGHDK, CDR2 SYGVNS. The CDR3 sequence is 16 residues long. The CDR3 here is CASSDPDRVGNQPQHF. The CDR3 region has the DNA TGTGCCAGCAGTGACCCCGACAGGGTGGGCAATCAGCCCCAGCATTTT.

In its sample, this clone was seen once. The chain couples TRBV5-4 to TRBJ2-5, with D possibly TRBD1 on 6 matching bases. Germline CDR1 is SGHNT and CDR2 is YYREEE (reference sequence). This CDR3 contains 14 residues. Deletions cut 2 bases from V and 4 bases from J, with 12 bases between. CDR3: CASSLEGVVETQYF. In DNA, the CDR3 is TGTGCCAGCAGCTTAGAGGGGGTCGTAGAGACCCAGTACTTC. Full variable domain (outside the CDR3, taken from reference TRBV5-4 and TRBJ2-5): ETGVTQSPTHLIKTRGQQVTLRCSSQSGHNTVSWYQQALGQGPQFIFQYYREEENGRGNFPPRFSGLQFPNYSSELNVNALELDDSALYLCASSLEGVVETQYFGPGTRLLVL.

The chain links TRBV10-1 to TRBJ1-5; D might be TRBD1 (6 bases). V was clipped by 8 bases and J by 2 bases, with 16 bases between them. From germline, CDR1 is WNHNN and CDR2 SYGVQD (reference sequence). The CDR3 consists of 15 residues. CDR3 in amino acids: CASLGGAGGNQPQHF. CDR3 bases: TGCGCCAGCCTGGGGGGGGCGGGTGGCAATCAGCCCCAGCATTTT.

This chain uses TRBV7-9 with TRBJ2-3; unclear D gene. CDR3 length: 13 amino acids. CDR1 SEHNR and CDR2 FQNEAQ come from the germline V gene (reference sequence). The V end lost 5 bases, the J end lost 4 bases, and 10 bases lay between the germline ends. DNA of the CDR3: TGTGCCAGCAGCACCTACTTGTCAGATACGCAGTATTTT. Translated: CASSTYLSDTQYF.

The sample holds one count of this clone. J is TRBJ2-1 and V is TRBV5-5; tentatively, D is TRBD1 (7 bases). Trimming shortened V by 2 bases and J by 9 bases, and 15 bases separated the two germline ends. Germline-derived CDR1 and CDR2 are SGHKS and YYEKEE (reference sequence). This CDR3 has 14 amino acids. In DNA, the CDR3 is TGTGCCAGCAGCTTTCCCGGGCAGGGGGGTGAGCAGTTCTTC. It encodes CASSFPGQGGEQFF.

This clone was detected a few times. The chain couples TRBV13 to TRBJ1-1; D call uncertain. From germline, CDR1 is PRHDT and CDR2 FYEKMQ (reference sequence). This CDR3 spans 14 amino acids. V was clipped by 2 bases and J by 1 base, with 8 bases between them. The CDR3 DNA sequence: TGTGCCAGCAGCTTACAATTCAAGAACACTGAAGCTTTCTTT. It translates to CASSLQFKNTEAFF.

This clone was counted a single time. The chain has TRBV5-1 and TRBJ1-2, with D perhaps TRBD1 (6 bases). This CDR3 spans 13 amino acids. The germline gives CDR1 SGHRS, CDR2 YFSETQ. The V and J ends lost 4 bases and 5 bases respectively, with 12 bases between them. The CDR3 protein is CASSVEGGYGYTF. Here the CDR3 DNA reads TGCGCCAGCAGCGTAGAAGGGGGTTATGGCTACACCTTC.

The rearrangement joins TRBV6-5 to TRBJ2-2; 7 positions match TRBD1. The junction had 1 base not matched to a gene; V was cut back by 5 bases and J by 1 base. The CDR3 consists of 14 residues. CDR1 and CDR2 (germline): MNHEY, SVGAGI. CDR3 DNA sequence: TGTGCCAGCAGTCGGGACAGGAACACCGGGGAGCTGTTTTTT. Its translation is CASSRDRNTGELFF.

There are many counts of this clone. Other DNA sequences of this sample code for an identical CDR3. This chain links TRBV28 with TRBJ2-5; 10 bases are shared with TRBD2. CDR1 and CDR2 (germline): MDHEN, SYDVKM. The CDR3 runs to 16 residues. V lost 1 base to trimming and J lost 0 bases; unmatched junction nucleotides: 2. DNA of the CDR3: TGTGCCAGCAGTTTATCGACTAGCGGGTACCAAGAGACCCAGTACTTC. It yields the protein CASSLSTSGYQETQYF. The whole variable domain, remainder taken from reference TRBV28 and TRBJ2-5, is DVKVTQSSRYLVKRTGEKVFLECVQDMDHENMFWYRQDPGLGLRLIYFSYDVKMKEKGDIPEGYSVSREKKERFSLILESASTNQTSMYLCASSLSTSGYQETQYFGPGTRLLVL.